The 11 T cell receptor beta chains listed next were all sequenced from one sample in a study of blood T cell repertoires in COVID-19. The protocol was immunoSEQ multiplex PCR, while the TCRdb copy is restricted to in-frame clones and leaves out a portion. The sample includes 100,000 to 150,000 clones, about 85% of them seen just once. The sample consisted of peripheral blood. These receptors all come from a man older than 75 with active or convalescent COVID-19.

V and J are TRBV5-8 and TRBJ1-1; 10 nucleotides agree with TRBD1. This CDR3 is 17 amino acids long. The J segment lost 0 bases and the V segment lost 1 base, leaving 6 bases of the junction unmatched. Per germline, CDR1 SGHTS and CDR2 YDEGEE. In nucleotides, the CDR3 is TGTGCCAGCAGCTTGAGAGACAGGGGGCTTGTGAACACTGAAGCTTTCTTT. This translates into CASSLRDRGLVNTEAFF.

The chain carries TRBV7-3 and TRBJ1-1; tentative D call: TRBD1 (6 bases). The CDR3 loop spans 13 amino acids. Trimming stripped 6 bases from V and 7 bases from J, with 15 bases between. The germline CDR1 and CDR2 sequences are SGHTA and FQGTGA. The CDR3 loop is CASRRAGTSEAFF. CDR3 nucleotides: TGTGCCAGCAGGAGGGCTGGGACAAGTGAAGCTTTCTTT.

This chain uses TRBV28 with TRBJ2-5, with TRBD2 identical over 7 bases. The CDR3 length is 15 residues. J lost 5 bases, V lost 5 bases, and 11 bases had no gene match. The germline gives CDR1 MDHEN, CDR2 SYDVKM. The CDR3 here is CASSLSQRGGETQYF. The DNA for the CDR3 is TGTGCCAGCAGTCTATCCCAGCGGGGAGGGGAGACCCAGTACTTC.

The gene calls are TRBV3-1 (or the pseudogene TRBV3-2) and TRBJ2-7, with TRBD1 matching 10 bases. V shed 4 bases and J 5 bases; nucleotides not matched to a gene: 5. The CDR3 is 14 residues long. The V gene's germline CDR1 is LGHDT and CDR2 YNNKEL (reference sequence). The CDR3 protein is CASSPRDRGNEQYF. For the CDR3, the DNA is TGTGCCAGCAGCCCCCGGGACAGGGGTAACGAGCAGTACTTC.

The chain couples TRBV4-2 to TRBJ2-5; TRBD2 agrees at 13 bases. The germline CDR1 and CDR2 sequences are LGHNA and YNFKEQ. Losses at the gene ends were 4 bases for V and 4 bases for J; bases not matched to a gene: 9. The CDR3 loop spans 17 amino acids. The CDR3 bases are TGTGCCAGCAGCCCTGGGACTAGCGGGAACATTCGAGAGACCCAGTACTTC. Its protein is CASSPGTSGNIRETQYF.

The CDR3: CASSKTGDVELFF. CDR3 nucleotides: TGTGCCAGCAGTAAGACAGGGGATGTGGAGCTGTTTTTT. The chain links TRBV12-3 or TRBV12-4 to TRBJ2-2; 8 nucleotides agree with TRBD1. After removal of 5 bases from V and 10 bases from J, the junction contained 6 bases not matched to a gene. CDR3 length: 13 residues.

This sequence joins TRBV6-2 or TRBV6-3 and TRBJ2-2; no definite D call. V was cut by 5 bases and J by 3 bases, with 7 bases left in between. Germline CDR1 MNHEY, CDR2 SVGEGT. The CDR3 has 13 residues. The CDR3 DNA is TGTGCCAGCAGTCTTCGTTACACCGGGGAGCTGTTTTTT. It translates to CASSLRYTGELFF.

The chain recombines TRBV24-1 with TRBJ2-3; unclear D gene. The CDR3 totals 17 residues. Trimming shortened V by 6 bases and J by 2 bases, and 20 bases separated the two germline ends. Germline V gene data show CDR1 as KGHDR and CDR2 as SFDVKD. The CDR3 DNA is TGTGCCACCAGTATCCCCATCGAGGCTGCGATCACAGATACGCAGTATTTT. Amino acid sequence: CATSIPIEAAITDTQYF.

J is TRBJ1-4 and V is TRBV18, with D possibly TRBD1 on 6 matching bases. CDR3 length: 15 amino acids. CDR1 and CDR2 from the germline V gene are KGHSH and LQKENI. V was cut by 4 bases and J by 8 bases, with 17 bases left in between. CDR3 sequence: CASSRSGGAREKLFF. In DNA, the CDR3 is TGTGCCAGCTCACGGTCTGGGGGGGCGCGAGAAAAACTGTTTTTT.

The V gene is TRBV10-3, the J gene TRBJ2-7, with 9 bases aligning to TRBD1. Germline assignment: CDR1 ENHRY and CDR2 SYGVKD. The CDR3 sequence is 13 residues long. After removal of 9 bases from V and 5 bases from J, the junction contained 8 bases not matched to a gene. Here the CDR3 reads CAIKGTGFHEQYF. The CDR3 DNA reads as TGTGCCATTAAGGGGACAGGGTTCCACGAGCAGTACTTC.

The CDR3 sequence is CAWSSGETQYF. The CDR3 nucleotides read TGTGCCTGGAGTTCGGGGGAGACCCAGTACTTC. The genes are TRBV30 and TRBJ2-5; maybe TRBD2 (5 bases). Germline CDR1 GTSNPN, CDR2 SVGIG (reference sequence). CDR3 size: 11 residues. Trimming left V 2 bases short and J 5 bases short, with 6 bases between. The whole variable domain, filled in from reference TRBV30 and TRBJ2-5, reads SQTIHQWPATLVQPVGSPLSLECTVEGTSNPNLYWYRQAAGRGLQLLFYSVGIGQISSEVPQNLSASRPQDRQFILSSKKLLLSDSGFYLCAWSSGETQYFGPGTRLLVL.